This TCR beta chain was obtained from a study of cytomegalovirus exposure and HLA in healthy donors. The PCR ran on 60 Vbeta and 13 Jbeta primers. Sequencing used immunoSEQ multiplex PCR; TCRdb keeps in-frame clones, though not all of them. The sample lists around 100,000 clones, around three quarters seen once, with around 5% in the top ten. CDR3 size: 13 residues. V was clipped by 7 bases and J by 1 base, with 7 bases between them. The germline CDR1 and CDR2 sequences are SNHLY and FYNNEI. Notes on the study in general: A later analysis reportedly identified an Asian-associated ancestry cluster as carrying fewer N-insertions than the approximately 620-donor mean. Previously analyzed data showed that most TCR beta V segments were productive at a frequency of about 90% or about 30%. Three CMV-associated chains proved CMV antigen-specific in vitro.

Remarks on this clone: Antigen specificity is unknown.

The source is a female donor in good health and CMV-seropositive. The source material was PBMCs. This chain joins TRBV2 and TRBJ2-2; the D is unclear. The chain's CDR3 is CASTVRNTGELFF. The CDR3 nucleotides are TGTGCCAGCACCGTTAGGAACACCGGGGAGCTGTTTTTT.